This T cell receptor beta chain derives from a study of blood T cell repertoires in COVID-19. Study-level information: Spain, Italy and the United States supplied samples that represented acute and convalescent COVID-19. PBMCs, B-cell-depleted T cells, or T cells were the source of the cDNA or gDNA that made up the material.

Per the original data handling: Counts of nucleated cells, estimated from reference gene primer amplification, were obtained. Using immunoSEQ multiplex PCR, the repertoire was profiled, and TCRdb retains in-frame clones only, with some absent. V and J calls and clone size are copied from that table; D and trimming were computed from the DNA. The sample has approximately 410,000 clones; roughly 89% are singletons. J lost 2 bases, V lost 5 bases, and 15 bases had no gene match. Germline loops: CDR1 MGHRA, CDR2 YSYEKL. This CDR3 spans 17 amino acids. The sequence came from a woman aged 30 to 39 with active or convalescent COVID-19. Sample: peripheral blood. V is TRBV4-1 and J is TRBJ2-7, with 7 bases identical to TRBD1. CDR3 protein: CASSWTGKLNGAYEQYF. As DNA, the CDR3 is TGCGCCAGCAGCTGGACAGGCAAACTCAATGGCGCCTACGAGCAGTACTTC.